The clone carrying this T cell receptor (beta chain) appeared a few times. The antigen is undetermined. Trimming cost V 0 bases and J 8 bases, with 10 bases left between them. The CDR3 runs 13 residues. Germline V gene data show CDR1 as SGHVS and CDR2 as FNYEAQ. Each CDR3 protein is one row after TCRdb ran MiXCR on the reads. The sample has around 500,000 distinct CDR3 sequences; about 42% are singletons. These data are taken from a study of T cell repertoires in cytomegalovirus infection. Study-level information: The authors used CMV epitopes that were HLA-C-restricted (recently identified) and HLA-B-restricted (well studied). Indications of both CMV infection and matching HLA type were provided by public TCR beta signatures. Study findings and constraints: Summed frequency of public TCR beta families distinguished CMV carriers with the relevant HLA. HLA-C-restricted TCR beta clonotypes specific for CMV led the ex vivo response.

The gene calls are TRBV7-6 and TRBJ1-2; no clear D. The clonotype originates from a human donor in good health (CMV status not recorded). Some clones in this sample may be carry-over from other donors' samples. The input for sequencing was cultured PBMCs, taken from culture after CMV antigen stimulation. The CDR3 spells CASSLAPGRGYTF. CDR3 bases: TGTGCCAGCAGCTTAGCCCCTGGGCGCGGCTACACCTTC.